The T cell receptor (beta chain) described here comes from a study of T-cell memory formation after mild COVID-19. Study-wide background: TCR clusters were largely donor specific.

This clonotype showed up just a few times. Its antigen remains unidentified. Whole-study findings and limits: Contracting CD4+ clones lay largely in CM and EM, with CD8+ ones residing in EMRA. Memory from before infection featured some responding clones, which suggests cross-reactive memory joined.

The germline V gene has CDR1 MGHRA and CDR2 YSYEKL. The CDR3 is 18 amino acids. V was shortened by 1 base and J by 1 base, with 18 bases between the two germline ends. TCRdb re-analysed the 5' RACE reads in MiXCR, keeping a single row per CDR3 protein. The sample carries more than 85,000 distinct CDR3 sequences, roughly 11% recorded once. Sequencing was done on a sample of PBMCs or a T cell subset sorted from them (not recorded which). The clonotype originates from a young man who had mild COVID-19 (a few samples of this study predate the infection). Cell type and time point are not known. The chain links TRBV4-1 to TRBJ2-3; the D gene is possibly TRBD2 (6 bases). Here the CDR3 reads CASSQVDRLTGGTDTQYF. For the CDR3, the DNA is TGCGCCAGCAGCCAAGTAGATCGGCTTACGGGGGGCACAGATACGCAGTATTTT.